This is a list of T cell receptor beta chains from one sample in a study of blood T cell repertoires in COVID-19. Generated by immunoSEQ multiplex PCR, the TCRdb table keeps only in-frame clones and is missing some. The table has roughly 200,000 clones, more than 80% seen once. The specimen was peripheral blood. These TCRs come from a man aged 50 to 59 with acute or convalescent COVID-19. Both conserved end residues are part of each CDR3. D genes are given only for firm matches. Size is stated for part of the rows, as once, few or many counts, or as a class when the clone is expanded.

length: 13
J: TRBJ1-2
size: NA
D: NA
V: TRBV11-1
DNA: TGTGCCAGCAGCTTAAATTGGGGCACTGGCTACACCTTC
CDR3: CASSLNWGTGYTF

length: 14
J: TRBJ1-2
size: NA
D: NA
V: TRBV27
DNA: TGTGCCAGCAGTTTAACGGCGGGAAACTATGGCTACACCTTC
CDR3: CASSLTAGNYGYTF

length: 18
J: TRBJ2-5
size: once
D: TRBD1
V: TRBV5-4
DNA: TGTGCCAGCAGCTTGGCCGGGACAGGGTCACCTTCTTATTCGACCCAGTACTTC
CDR3: CASSLAGTGSPSYSTQYF

length: 15
J: TRBJ2-1
size: NA
D: TRBD1
V: TRBV28
DNA: TGTGCCAGCAGGGGACAGGGGGCTGGGAGCTGGGAGCAGTTCTTC
CDR3: CASRGQGAGSWEQFF

length: 18
J: TRBJ1-5
size: NA
D: TRBD1
V: TRBV5-1
DNA: TGCGCCAGCAGCTTACGACCTCAAGGGACAGATAGCAATCAGCCCCAGCATTTT
CDR3: CASSLRPQGTDSNQPQHF

length: 15
J: TRBJ2-7
size: NA
D: NA
V: TRBV5-8
DNA: TGTGCCAGCAGCTTGGGGAAAAGGGGAACCTACGAGCAGTACTTC
CDR3: CASSLGKRGTYEQYF

length: 14
J: TRBJ2-7
size: NA
D: TRBD1
V: TRBV2
DNA: TGTGCCAGCAGTGACAGGGGGCGATTCGGCGAGCAGTACTTC
CDR3: CASSDRGRFGEQYF

length: 14
J: TRBJ1-3
size: NA
D: NA
V: TRBV5-6
DNA: TGTGCCAGCAGCACCGTCGGCTCTGGAAACACCATATATTTT
CDR3: CASSTVGSGNTIYF

length: 18
J: TRBJ1-3
size: NA
D: NA
V: TRBV30
DNA: TGTGCCTGGAGTGTAAAGACAGGTCTCCCCTCCTCTGGAAACACCATATATTTT
CDR3: CAWSVKTGLPSSGNTIYF

length: 19
J: TRBJ2-3
size: NA
D: TRBD2
V: TRBV14
DNA: TGTGCCAGCAGCCCCGGACTAGCGGGAGGGAGAGGTTGGACAGATACGCAGTATTTT
CDR3: CASSPGLAGGRGWTDTQYF

length: 15
J: TRBJ2-1
size: NA
D: TRBD2
V: TRBV5-1
DNA: TGCGCCAGCAGCTTAGGACTAGCGGGTAACAATGAGCAGTTCTTC
CDR3: CASSLGLAGNNEQFF

length: 18
J: TRBJ2-2
size: NA
D: TRBD2
V: TRBV6-2/TRBV6-3
DNA: TGTGCCAGCAGTACGGGACTAGCGGGGTGGATTAACACCGGGGAGCTGTTTTTT
CDR3: CASSTGLAGWINTGELFF

length: 17
J: TRBJ2-6
size: NA
D: NA
V: TRBV5-4
DNA: TGTGCCAGCAGTTTCGGACTTTCGTACTCTGGGGCCAACGTCCTGACTTTC
CDR3: CASSFGLSYSGANVLTF

length: 15
J: TRBJ2-1
size: NA
D: TRBD1
V: TRBV9
DNA: TGTGCCAGCAGCTCGGCCGGGACAGAGTACAATGAGCAGTTCTTC
CDR3: CASSSAGTEYNEQFF

length: 16
J: TRBJ2-2
size: few
D: TRBD1
V: TRBV5-1
DNA: TGCGCCAGCAGCTTGGGGACAGGGGGCATGGCCGGGGAGCTGTTTTTT
CDR3: CASSLGTGGMAGELFF

length: 15
J: TRBJ2-2
size: once
D: NA
V: TRBV7-2
DNA: TGTGCCAGCAGCTCCGAGGGTCTGAACACCGGGGAGCTGTTTTTT
CDR3: CASSSEGLNTGELFF

length: 11
J: TRBJ2-4
size: NA
D: NA
V: TRBV20-1
DNA: TGCAGTGCTAACAGGGTTGACATTCAGTACTTC
CDR3: CSANRVDIQYF

length: 14
J: TRBJ2-3
size: NA
D: TRBD2
V: TRBV29-1
DNA: TGCAGCGTTGAGAGGACTAGCGGGACGGATACGCAGTATTTT
CDR3: CSVERTSGTDTQYF

length: 11
J: TRBJ2-7
size: NA
D: NA
V: TRBV28
DNA: TGTGCCAGCACCAAGGGGCGCGAGCAGTACTTC
CDR3: CASTKGREQYF

length: 16
J: TRBJ2-1
size: NA
D: NA
V: TRBV19
DNA: TGTGCCAGTAGCACGGATGGGCGGGGCGCCTACAATGAGCAGTTCTTC
CDR3: CASSTDGRGAYNEQFF

length: 13
J: TRBJ1-1
size: once
D: NA
V: TRBV5-6
DNA: TGTGCCAGCAGCTTGGCCCGGGACAAAAAAGCTTTCTTT
CDR3: CASSLARDKKAFF

length: 16
J: TRBJ1-3
size: NA
D: TRBD1
V: TRBV28
DNA: TGTGCCAGCAGTCCAAGACAGGGTCTGAGGGGAAACACCATATATTTT
CDR3: CASSPRQGLRGNTIYF

length: 15
J: TRBJ1-5
size: NA
D: TRBD1
V: TRBV28
DNA: TGTGCCAGCAAAAAAGGGGACAGGGGGGTTCAGCCCCAGCATTTT
CDR3: CASKKGDRGVQPQHF

length: 13
J: TRBJ1-2
size: NA
D: TRBD1
V: TRBV5-1
DNA: TGCGCCAGCAGCCCGAGGACAGGGTTTGGCTACACCTTC
CDR3: CASSPRTGFGYTF

length: 14
J: TRBJ1-1
size: NA
D: NA
V: TRBV6-6
DNA: TGTGCCAGCACCTTTGGGGCCATGAACACTGAAGCTTTCTTT
CDR3: CASTFGAMNTEAFF

length: 14
J: TRBJ1-5
size: NA
D: NA
V: TRBV6-6
DNA: TGTGCCAGCAGTTACCCGGGTAGCAATCAGCCCCAGCATTTT
CDR3: CASSYPGSNQPQHF

length: 13
J: TRBJ1-5
size: NA
D: NA
V: TRBV24-1
DNA: TGTGCCACCAGTGAGTTCGGGGATCAGCCCCAGCATTTT
CDR3: CATSEFGDQPQHF

length: 15
J: TRBJ2-5
size: NA
D: NA
V: TRBV28
DNA: TGTGCCAGCAGTTCCCCGTTTAGCGGCAGAGAGACCCAGTACTTC
CDR3: CASSSPFSGRETQYF

length: 13
J: TRBJ1-2
size: NA
D: NA
V: TRBV2
DNA: TGTGCCAGCAGTAGAACAACTAACTATGGCTACACCTTC
CDR3: CASSRTTNYGYTF

length: 15
J: TRBJ2-1
size: NA
D: NA
V: TRBV28
DNA: TGTGCCAGCAGTTTAGGGGGGGCAGTGAGGAATGAGCAGTTCTTC
CDR3: CASSLGGAVRNEQFF

length: 13
J: TRBJ1-2
size: once
D: NA
V: TRBV28
DNA: TGTGCCAGCATCCCGACAGTAAACTATGGCTACACCTTC
CDR3: CASIPTVNYGYTF

length: 14
J: TRBJ1-1
size: once
D: NA
V: TRBV30
DNA: TGTGCCTGGAGTGTAACAGGGCTAAACACTGAAGCTTTCTTT
CDR3: CAWSVTGLNTEAFF

length: 15
J: TRBJ1-2
size: NA
D: NA
V: TRBV21-1
DNA: TGTGCCAGCAGCAAAGCTACACAGGGCAACTATGGCTACACCTTC
CDR3: CASSKATQGNYGYTF

length: 13
J: TRBJ1-1
size: NA
D: NA
V: TRBV19
DNA: TGTGCCAGTAGTACTGCGGACACACGAGGAGCTTTCTTT
CDR3: CASSTADTRGAFF

length: 13
J: TRBJ2-7
size: NA
D: NA
V: TRBV19
DNA: TGTGCCAGTAGTCCCTTCCCCTCCTACGAGCAGTACTTC
CDR3: CASSPFPSYEQYF